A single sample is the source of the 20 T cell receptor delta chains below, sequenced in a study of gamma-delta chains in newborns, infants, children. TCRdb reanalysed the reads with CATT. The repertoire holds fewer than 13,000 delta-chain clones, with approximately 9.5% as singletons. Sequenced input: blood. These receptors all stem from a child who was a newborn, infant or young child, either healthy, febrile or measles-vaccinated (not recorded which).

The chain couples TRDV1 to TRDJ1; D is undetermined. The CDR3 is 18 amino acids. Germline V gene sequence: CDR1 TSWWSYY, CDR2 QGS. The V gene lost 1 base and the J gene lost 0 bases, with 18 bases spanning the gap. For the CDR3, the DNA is TGTGCTCTTGGGGAACAAGTCCCGCATACTTCGTACACCGATAAACTCATCTTT. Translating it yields CALGEQVPHTSYTDKLIF.

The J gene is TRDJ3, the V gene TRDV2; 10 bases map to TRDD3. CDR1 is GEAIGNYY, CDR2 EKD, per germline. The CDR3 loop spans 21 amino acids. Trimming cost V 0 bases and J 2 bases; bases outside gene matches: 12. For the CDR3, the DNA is TGTGCCTGTGACACCGAGGTTGGGGGATACCTTCAGGCCTGGGACACCCGACAGATGTTTTTC. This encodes CACDTEVGGYLQAWDTRQMFF.

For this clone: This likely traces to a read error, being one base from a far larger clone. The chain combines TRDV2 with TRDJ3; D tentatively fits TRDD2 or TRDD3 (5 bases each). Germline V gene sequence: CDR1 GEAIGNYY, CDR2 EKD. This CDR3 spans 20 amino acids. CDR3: CACDTWGLISHSWDTRQVFF. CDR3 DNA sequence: TGTGCCTGTGACACCTGGGGACTCATTTCCCATTCCTGGGACACCCGACAGGTGTTTTTC.

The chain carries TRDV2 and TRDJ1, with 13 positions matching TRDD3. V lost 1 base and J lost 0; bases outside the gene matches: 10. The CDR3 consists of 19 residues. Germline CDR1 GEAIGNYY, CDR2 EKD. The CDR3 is CACDTLRTGGYGYTDKLIF. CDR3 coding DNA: TGTGCCTGTGACACTCTACGTACTGGGGGATACGGGTACACCGATAAACTCATCTTT.

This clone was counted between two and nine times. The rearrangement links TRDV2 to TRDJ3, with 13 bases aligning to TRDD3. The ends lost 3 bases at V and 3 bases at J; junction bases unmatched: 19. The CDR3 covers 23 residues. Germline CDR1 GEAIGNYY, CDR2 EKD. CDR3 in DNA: TGTGCCTGTGACGCCGCTCCTCTACTGGGGGATACGTTAGCAGGCTGGGACACCCGACAGATGTTTTTC. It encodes CACDAAPLLGDTLAGWDTRQMFF.

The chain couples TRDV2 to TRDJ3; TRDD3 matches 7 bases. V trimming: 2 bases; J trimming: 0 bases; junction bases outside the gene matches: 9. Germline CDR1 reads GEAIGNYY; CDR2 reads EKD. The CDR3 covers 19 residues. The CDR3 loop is CACDRLGIQSSWDTRQMFF. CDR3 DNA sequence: TGTGCCTGTGACAGACTGGGGATCCAAAGCTCCTGGGACACCCGACAGATGTTTTTC.

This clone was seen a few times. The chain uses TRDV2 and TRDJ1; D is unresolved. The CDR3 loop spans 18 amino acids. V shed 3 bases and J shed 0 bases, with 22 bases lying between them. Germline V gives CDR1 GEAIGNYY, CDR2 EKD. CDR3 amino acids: CACDLVGATNPYTDKLIF. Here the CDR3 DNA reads TGTGCCTGTGACCTGGTCGGGGCTACTAATCCGTACACCGATAAACTCATCTTT.

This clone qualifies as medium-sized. This CDR3 reads CACDPLGLRRTDKLIF. The CDR3 DNA sequence: TGTGCCTGTGACCCACTGGGGCTTCGGCGGACCGATAAACTCATCTTT. The chain carries TRDV2 and TRDJ1, with 7 nucleotides matching TRDD3. J lost 2 bases, V lost 3 bases, and 11 bases had no gene match. The CDR3 has 16 residues. The germline CDR1 and CDR2 sequences are GEAIGNYY and EKD.

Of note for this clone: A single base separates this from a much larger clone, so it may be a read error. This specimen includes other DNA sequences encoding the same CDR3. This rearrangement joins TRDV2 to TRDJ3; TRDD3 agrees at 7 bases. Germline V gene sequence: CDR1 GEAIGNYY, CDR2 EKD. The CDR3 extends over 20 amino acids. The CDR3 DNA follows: TGTGCCTGTGACACCGTCGGGGGATCCCTAAGCTCCTGGGACACCCGACAGATGTTCTTC. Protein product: CACDTVGGSLSSWDTRQMFF.

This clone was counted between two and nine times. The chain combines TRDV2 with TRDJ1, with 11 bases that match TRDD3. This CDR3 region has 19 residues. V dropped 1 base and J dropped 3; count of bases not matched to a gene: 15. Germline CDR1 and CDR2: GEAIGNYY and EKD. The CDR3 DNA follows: TGTGCCTGTGACACTCTGTACCTGGGGGATACCGGGGGGCCCGATAAACTCATCTTT. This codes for CACDTLYLGDTGGPDKLIF.

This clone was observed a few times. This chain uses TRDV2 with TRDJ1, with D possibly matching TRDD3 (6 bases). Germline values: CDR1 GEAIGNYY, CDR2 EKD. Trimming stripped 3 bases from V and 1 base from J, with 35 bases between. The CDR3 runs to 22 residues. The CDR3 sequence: CACDELSSKRRESGDPTDKLIF. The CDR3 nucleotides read TGTGCCTGTGACGAACTCTCTTCCAAACGCCGGGAGTCTGGGGATCCCACCGATAAACTCATCTTT.

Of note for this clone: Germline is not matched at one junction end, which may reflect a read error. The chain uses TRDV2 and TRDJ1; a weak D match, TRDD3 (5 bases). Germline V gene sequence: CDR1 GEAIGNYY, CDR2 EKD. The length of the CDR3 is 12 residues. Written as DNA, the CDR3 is TGTGCCCGTGACACTACGGGGGCTAAACTCATCTTT. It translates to CARDTTGAKLIF.

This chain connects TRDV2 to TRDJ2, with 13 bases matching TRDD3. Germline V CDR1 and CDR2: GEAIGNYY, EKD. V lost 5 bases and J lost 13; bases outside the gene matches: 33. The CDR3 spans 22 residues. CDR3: CACVLTGSYLRYWGIRGGRLFF. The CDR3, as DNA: TGTGCCTGTGTACTTACGGGCTCCTACTTGCGGTACTGGGGGATACGCGGGGGTAGACTCTTCTTT.

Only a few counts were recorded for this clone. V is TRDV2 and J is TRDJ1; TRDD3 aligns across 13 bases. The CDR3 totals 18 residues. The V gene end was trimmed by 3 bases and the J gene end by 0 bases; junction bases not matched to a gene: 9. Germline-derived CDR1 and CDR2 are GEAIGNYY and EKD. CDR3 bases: TGTGCCTGTGACTCCTTACTGGGGGATACGTCCCACACCGATAAACTCATCTTT. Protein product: CACDSLLGDTSHTDKLIF.

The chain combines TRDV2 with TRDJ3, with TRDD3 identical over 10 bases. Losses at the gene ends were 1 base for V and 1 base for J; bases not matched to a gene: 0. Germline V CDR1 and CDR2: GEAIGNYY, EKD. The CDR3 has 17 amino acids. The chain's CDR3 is CACDTLGDSWDTRQMFF. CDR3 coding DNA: TGTGCCTGTGACACACTGGGGGATTCCTGGGACACCCGACAGATGTTTTTC.

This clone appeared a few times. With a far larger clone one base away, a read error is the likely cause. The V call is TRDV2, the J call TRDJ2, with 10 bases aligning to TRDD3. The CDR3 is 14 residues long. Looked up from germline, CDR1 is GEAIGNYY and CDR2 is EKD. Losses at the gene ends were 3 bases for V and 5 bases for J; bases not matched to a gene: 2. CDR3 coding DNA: TGTGCCTGTGACGAACTGGGGGATACAGCACAACTCTTCTTT. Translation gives CACDELGDTAQLFF.

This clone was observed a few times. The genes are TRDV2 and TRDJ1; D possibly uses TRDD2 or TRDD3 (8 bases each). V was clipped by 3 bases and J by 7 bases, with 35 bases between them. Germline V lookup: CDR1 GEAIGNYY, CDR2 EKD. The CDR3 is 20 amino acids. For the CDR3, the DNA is TGTGCCTGTGACCCCACTTCCTACGAGGTCCCTGACTGGGGGCTCCCTAAACTCATCTTT. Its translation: CACDPTSYEVPDWGLPKLIF.

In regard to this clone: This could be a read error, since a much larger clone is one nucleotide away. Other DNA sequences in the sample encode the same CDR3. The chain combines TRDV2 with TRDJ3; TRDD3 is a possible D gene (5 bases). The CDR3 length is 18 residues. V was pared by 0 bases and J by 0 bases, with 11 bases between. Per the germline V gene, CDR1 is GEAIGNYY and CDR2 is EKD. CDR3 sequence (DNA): TGTGCCTGTGACACCGCGGGATCGAGCTCCTGGGACACCCGACAGATGTTTTTC. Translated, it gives CACDTAGSSSWDTRQMFF.

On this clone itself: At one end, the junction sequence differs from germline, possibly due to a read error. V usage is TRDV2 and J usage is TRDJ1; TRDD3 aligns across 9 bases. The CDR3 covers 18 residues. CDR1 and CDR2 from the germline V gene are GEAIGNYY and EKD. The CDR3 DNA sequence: TGTGCCCGTGACACATTACTGGGGGAGAAGCGTTACACCGATAAACTCATCTTT. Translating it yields CARDTLLGEKRYTDKLIF.

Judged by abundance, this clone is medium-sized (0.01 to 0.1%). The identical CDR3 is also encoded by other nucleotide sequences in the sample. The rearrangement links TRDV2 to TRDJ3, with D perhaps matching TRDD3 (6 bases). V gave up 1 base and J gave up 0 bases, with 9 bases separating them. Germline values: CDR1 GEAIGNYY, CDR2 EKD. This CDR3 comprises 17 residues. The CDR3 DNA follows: TGTGCCTGTGACACGTTACTGGGCTCCTGGGACACCCGACAGATGTTTTTC. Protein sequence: CACDTLLGSWDTRQMFF.